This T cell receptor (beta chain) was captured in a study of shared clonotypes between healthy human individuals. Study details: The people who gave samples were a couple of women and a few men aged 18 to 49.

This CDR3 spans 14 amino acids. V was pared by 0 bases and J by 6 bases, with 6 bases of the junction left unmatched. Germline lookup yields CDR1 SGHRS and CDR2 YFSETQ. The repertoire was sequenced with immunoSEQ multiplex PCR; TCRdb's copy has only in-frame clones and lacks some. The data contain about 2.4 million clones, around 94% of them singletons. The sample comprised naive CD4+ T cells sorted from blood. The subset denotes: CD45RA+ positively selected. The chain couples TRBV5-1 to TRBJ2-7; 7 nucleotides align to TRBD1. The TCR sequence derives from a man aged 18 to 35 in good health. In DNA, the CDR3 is TGCGCCAGCAGCTTGGGGGACAGTAGCGTCGAGCAGTACTTC. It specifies CASSLGDSSVEQYF. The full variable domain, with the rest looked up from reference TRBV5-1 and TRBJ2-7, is KAGVTQTPRYLIKTRGQQVTLSCSPISGHRSVSWYQQTPGQGLQFLFEYFSETQRNKGNFPGRFSGRQFSNSRSEMNVSTLELGDSALYLCASSLGDSSVEQYFGPGTRLTVT.